These 30 T cell receptor beta chains were all obtained from the same sample, sequenced in a study of neurological immune-mediated disorders. MiXCR was run by TCRdb on the 5' RACE reads, yielding one entry per CDR3 protein. This repertoire shows around 30,000 distinct CDR3 sequences, over 1.2% found once; its top ten account for around 8.8%. Sequencing input: PBMCs. These receptors all come from a woman under 40 with multiple sclerosis.

Ten or more counts support this clonotype. In DNA form, the CDR3 reads TGTGCCAGCAGAACCACAGGGAGGTACGTCGACGAGCAGTACTTC. Its translation: CASRTTGRYVDEQYF. The chain couples TRBV28 to TRBJ2-7; possibly TRBD1 or TRBD2 for D (6 bases each). The CDR3 is made up of 15 amino acids. Between the trimmed V and J ends, which lost 6 bases and 5 bases, there was a span of 20 bases. Germline assignment: CDR1 MDHEN and CDR2 SYDVKM.

Comments on this clonotype: Likely a read error: the CDR3 ends without its conserved phenylalanine or tryptophan. The chain carries TRBV20-1 and TRBJ1-2; the match to TRBD1 covers 8 bases. The ends lost 8 bases at V and 6 bases at J; junction bases unmatched: 11. The CDR3 totals 13 residues. Per the germline V gene, CDR1 is DFQATT and CDR2 is SNEGSKA (reference sequence). CDR3 DNA: TGCAGTTTAGACACCAGGGGGCTTAATGGCTACACCAAC. This codes for CSLDTRGLNGYTN.

This clonotype has at least ten counts. V usage is TRBV27 and J usage is TRBJ2-7; 7 nucleotides match TRBD2. V was pared by 5 bases and J by 2 bases, with 9 bases of the junction left unmatched. In germline, CDR1 is MNHEY, CDR2 SMNVEV (reference sequence). This CDR3 comprises 15 residues. CDR3 in amino acids: CASSTPRGVTYEQYF. The CDR3 region has the DNA TGTGCCAGCAGTACCCCCCGGGGGGTTACCTACGAGCAGTACTTC.

There are many counts of this clonotype. The chain has TRBV2 and TRBJ1-5; TRBD1 matches at 7 bases. Losses at the gene ends were 6 bases for V and 4 bases for J; bases not matched to a gene: 3. CDR1 is SNHLY, CDR2 FYNNEI, per germline. The CDR3 is 13 amino acids. As DNA, the CDR3 is TGTGCCAGCAGCTGGGACAGTAATCAGCCCCAGCATTTT. Translated: CASSWDSNQPQHF.

Ten or more counts support this clonotype. The chain carries TRBV20-1 and TRBJ2-3; 7 bases are shared with TRBD2. The germline gives CDR1 DFQATT, CDR2 SNEGSKA (reference sequence). CDR3 length: 12 amino acids. The CDR3 DNA sequence: TGCAGCGGGGGACTATCCCCAGATACGCAGTATTTT. This encodes CSGGLSPDTQYF.

This clonotype was counted ten times or more. The chain carries TRBV29-1 and TRBJ1-1; no reliable D call. The ends were cut back, 5 bases at V and 1 base at J, with 8 bases in the middle. The CDR3 has 12 residues. CDR1 and CDR2 (germline): SQVTM, ANQGSEA. The CDR3 here is CSVYTTNTEAFF. CDR3 bases: TGCAGCGTTTATACCACGAACACTGAAGCTTTCTTT.

This clonotype came up many times. The chain employs TRBV7-2 and TRBJ1-2, with a tentative D call TRBD1 (5 bases). The V gene's germline CDR1 is SGHTA and CDR2 FQGNSA. Trimming removed 5 bases from V and 4 bases from J, with 17 bases in between. This CDR3 has 15 residues. CDR3 nucleotide sequence: TGTGCCAGCAGCCCGGAATATGGGACCAGCTATGGCTACACCTTC. It yields the protein CASSPEYGTSYGYTF.

This clonotype was detected many times. The chain recombines TRBV18 with TRBJ2-7; the D gene is possibly TRBD1 (6 bases). Trimming removed 1 base from V and 0 bases from J, with 13 bases in between. The CDR3 consists of 16 residues. Germline values: CDR1 KGHSH, CDR2 LQKENI. The CDR3 nucleotides read TGTGCCAGCTCACCACAGGGGGTGGGTAACTCCTACGAGCAGTACTTC. This gives the protein CASSPQGVGNSYEQYF.

This clonotype was recorded at least ten times. The chain carries TRBV20-1 and TRBJ1-1; D is uncertain. The ends were cut back, 4 bases at V and 0 bases at J, with 18 bases in the middle. The germline gives CDR1 DFQATT, CDR2 SNEGSKA (reference sequence). The CDR3 contains 16 residues. The CDR3 is CSATPPVGRMNTEAFF. As DNA, the CDR3 is TGCAGTGCTACCCCTCCAGTTGGACGGATGAACACTGAAGCTTTCTTT.

This clonotype was seen at least ten times. This chain uses TRBV21-1 with TRBJ2-7. TRBV21-1 is reported as a pseudogene. CDR3 size: 15 residues. The DNA for the CDR3 is TGTGCCAGCAGCAAAGAGACCCGGGGCTCCTACGAGCAGTACTTC. Its protein product is CASSKETRGSYEQYF.

The table lists this clonotype with many counts. The chain joins TRBV20-1 to TRBJ2-5; D is possibly TRBD1 (6 bases). V was pared by 5 bases and J by 5 bases, with 15 bases between. This CDR3 has 13 residues. CDR1 is DFQATT, CDR2 SNEGSKA, per germline (reference sequence). The CDR3 DNA follows: TGCAGTGCTGGGAAACAGGGCTTGGAGACCCAGTACTTC. Protein product: CSAGKQGLETQYF.

This clonotype was seen ten or more times. This chain links TRBV7-2 with TRBJ2-1, with D possibly matching TRBD2 (6 bases). Germline loops: CDR1 SGHTA, CDR2 FQGNSA. The CDR3 consists of 14 residues. Trimming removed 6 bases at V and 0 bases at J, with 9 bases between. CDR3 in DNA: TGTGCCAGCAGACCCGGGAGCTCCTACAATGAGCAGTTCTTC. Its protein is CASRPGSSYNEQFF. Based on the CDR3 plus reference TRBV7-2 and TRBJ2-1, the full variable domain is GAGVSQSPSNKVTEKGKDVELRCDPISGHTALYWYRQSLGQGLEFLIYFQGNSAPDKSGLPSDRFSAERTGGSVSTLTIQRTQQEDSAVYLCASRPGSSYNEQFFGPGTRLTVL.

This clonotype is deemed medium-sized. The chain uses TRBV29-1 and TRBJ1-1; D unclear. Germline CDR1 and CDR2: SQVTM and ANQGSEA. V lost 7 bases and J lost 5, with 11 bases in between. CDR3 size: 11 residues. This CDR3 reads CSGKKGTEAFF. The CDR3 nucleotides read TGCAGCGGCAAAAAAGGGACTGAAGCTTTCTTT.

The chain links TRBV18 to TRBJ2-1, with 11 bases aligning to TRBD1. This CDR3 region has 14 residues. V was clipped by 6 bases and J by 12 bases; unmatched bases: 10. The germline V gene encodes CDR1 KGHSH and CDR2 LQKENI. The CDR3 nucleotides are TGTGCCAGCTCCCGGGACAGGGGGAGGTTTTGGCAGTTCTTC. This gives the protein CASSRDRGRFWQFF.

This clonotype was picked up many times. This chain joins TRBV3-1 and TRBJ1-2; a weak D match, TRBD1 (5 bases). Trimming stripped 1 base from V and 6 bases from J, with 18 bases between. The CDR3 is made up of 16 amino acids. The V gene's germline CDR1 is LGHDT and CDR2 YNNKEL (reference sequence). The CDR3 bases are TGTGCCAGCAGCCAAGTAAGGGGCCTTGGGGTGGATGGCTACACCTTC. Translation gives CASSQVRGLGVDGYTF. The complete variable domain, with remaining parts taken from reference TRBV3-1 and TRBJ1-2, reads DTAVSQTPKYLVTQMGNDKSIKCEQNLGHDTMYWYKQDSKKFLKIMFSYNNKELIINETVPNRFSPKSPDKAHLNLHINSLELGDSAVYFCASSQVRGLGVDGYTFGSGTRLTVV.

The table lists this clonotype with many counts. The chain is built from TRBV27 and TRBJ1-4; no clear D gene. V lost 3 bases and J lost 0, with 14 bases in between. CDR3 size: 17 residues. The germline V gene has CDR1 MNHEY and CDR2 SMNVEV (reference sequence). The CDR3 here is CASSFLNGVSTNEKLFF. CDR3 nucleotide sequence: TGTGCCAGCAGTTTCCTGAACGGGGTTTCAACTAATGAAAAACTGTTTTTT.

This clonotype was picked up many times. The V call is TRBV7-6, the J call TRBJ1-1, with D perhaps matching TRBD1 (5 bases). The germline CDR1 and CDR2 sequences are SGHVS and FNYEAQ. Trimming took 1 base from V and 1 from J, leaving 7 bases between them. This CDR3 has 14 residues. The CDR3 bases are TGTGCCAGCAGCTTAGGTACAGGGAACACTGAAGCTTTCTTT. This translates into CASSLGTGNTEAFF.

The V call is TRBV3-1, the J call TRBJ1-1; D unresolved. The germline V gene encodes CDR1 LGHDT and CDR2 YNNKEL (reference sequence). This CDR3 comprises 13 residues. V was clipped by 8 bases and J by 5 bases, with 15 bases between them. The CDR3 DNA follows: TGTGCCAGCGGGAGCAGCCGGTGGACTGAAGCTTTCTTT. Protein: CASGSSRWTEAFF.

This clonotype was counted many times. CDR3 sequence: CSASLGGGAETQYF. CDR3 bases: TGCAGTGCTAGCCTTGGCGGGGGGGCGGAGACCCAGTACTTC. The chain joins TRBV20-1 to TRBJ2-5, with 9 bases fitting TRBD2. The CDR3 has 14 residues. From germline, CDR1 is DFQATT and CDR2 SNEGSKA (reference sequence). Losses at the gene ends were 3 bases for V and 5 bases for J; bases not matched to a gene: 7.

This clonotype showed up many times. The chain employs TRBV7-9 and TRBJ1-5; perhaps TRBD1 as D (6 bases). The CDR3 has 14 amino acids. Per germline, CDR1 SEHNR and CDR2 FQNEAQ (reference sequence). V was clipped by 2 bases and J by 5 bases, with 10 bases between them. The CDR3 DNA sequence: TGTGCCAGCAGCTTAACGACAGGTCATCAGCCCCAGCATTTT. It encodes CASSLTTGHQPQHF.

This clonotype was observed many times. The CDR3 region has the DNA TGCAGTGCGCCCGACAGGAAATCTGGGGCCAACGTCCTGACTTTC. It translates to CSAPDRKSGANVLTF. The chain uses TRBV20-1 and TRBJ2-6, with a possible D match to TRBD1 (6 bases). Germline CDR1 and CDR2: DFQATT and SNEGSKA (reference sequence). The V and J ends lost 6 bases and 1 base respectively, with 13 bases between them. This CDR3 spans 15 amino acids.

This clonotype was seen many times. J is TRBJ2-7 and V is TRBV29-1, with 9 positions matching TRBD2. The ends lost 4 bases at V and 1 base at J; junction bases unmatched: 5. From germline, CDR1 is SQVTM and CDR2 ANQGSEA. This CDR3 has 14 amino acids. CDR3 sequence (DNA): TGCAGCGTTGGCCTAGCGGGGATTTCCTACGAGCAGTACTTC. The encoded protein is CSVGLAGISYEQYF.

This clonotype was counted many times. This rearrangement joins TRBV5-1 to TRBJ2-7; D gene unclear. This CDR3 has 14 residues. Trimming stripped 2 bases from V and 2 bases from J, with 11 bases between. Germline CDR1 reads SGHRS; CDR2 reads YFSETQ. CDR3 residues: CASSFPEPTYEQYF. The CDR3 DNA is TGCGCCAGCAGCTTTCCAGAGCCGACCTACGAGCAGTACTTC. Looking up the rest from reference TRBV5-1 and TRBJ2-7 gives the full variable domain: KAGVTQTPRYLIKTRGQQVTLSCSPISGHRSVSWYQQTPGQGLQFLFEYFSETQRNKGNFPGRFSGRQFSNSRSEMNVSTLELGDSALYLCASSFPEPTYEQYFGPGTRLTVT.

This clonotype has a count of ten or more. This chain joins TRBV18 and TRBJ2-2, with 9 bases lining up with TRBD2. CDR3 length: 18 amino acids. Germline V gene lookup returns CDR1 KGHSH and CDR2 LQKENI. Trimming cost V 2 bases and J 2 bases; bases outside gene matches: 9. CDR3 coding DNA: TGTGCCAGCTCACCAATCGCGAAAGCGGGGGGAAACACCGGGGAGCTGTTTTTT. Translation gives CASSPIAKAGGNTGELFF.

This clonotype was seen repeatedly, ten times or more. In DNA, the CDR3 is TGTGCCAGCAGCTTAGTGGTGCAGGGGGCTTTAGATACGCAGTATTTT. This codes for CASSLVVQGALDTQYF. This chain connects TRBV11-2 to TRBJ2-3; 8 bases are a match to TRBD1. After removal of 1 base from V and 5 bases from J, the junction contained 8 bases not matched to a gene. CDR3 length: 16 residues. CDR1 is SGHAT, CDR2 FQNNGV, per germline.

There are many counts of this clonotype. This sequence joins TRBV2 and TRBJ2-1; TRBD2 is a possible D gene (6 bases). Trimming left V 8 bases short and J 1 base short, with 6 bases between. The CDR3 covers 12 residues. Per the germline V gene, CDR1 is SNHLY and CDR2 is FYNNEI. The CDR3 DNA sequence: TGTGCCAGCCGGGGGTCCTACAATGAGCAGTTCTTC. Translating gives CASRGSYNEQFF.

This clonotype was observed many times. This chain uses TRBV9 with TRBJ1-6, with TRBD1 identical over 8 bases. The CDR3 consists of 14 residues. The V and J ends lost 4 bases and 9 bases, in that order; junction bases with no gene match: 6. Germline V CDR1 and CDR2: SGDLS, YYNGEE. CDR3 in amino acids: CASSLTGVGSPLHF. In nucleotides, the CDR3 is TGTGCCAGCAGCTTGACAGGGGTTGGTTCACCCCTCCACTTT.

The table lists this clonotype with many counts. The chain employs TRBV5-1 and TRBJ1-1, with 8 positions matching TRBD1. The CDR3 loop spans 13 amino acids. CDR1 is SGHRS and CDR2 is YFSETQ in the germline V gene. With V trimmed by 2 bases and J by 5 bases, 2 bases remained unmatched. CDR3: CASSFNRGTEAFF. CDR3 nucleotides: TGCGCCAGCAGCTTCAACAGGGGGACTGAAGCTTTCTTT.

This clonotype was recorded many times. The chain couples TRBV7-2 to TRBJ2-1; unclear D gene. Trimming removed 4 bases at V and 9 bases at J, with 10 bases between. This CDR3 is built from 12 residues. Germline lookup yields CDR1 SGHTA and CDR2 FQGNSA. The CDR3 DNA sequence: TGTGCCAGCAGCTCTCAGCCAACTGAGCAGTTCTTC. It yields the protein CASSSQPTEQFF.

This clonotype was seen at least ten times. The rearrangement joins TRBV3-1 to TRBJ2-6, with 7 positions matching TRBD1. The CDR3 runs 17 residues. V was clipped by 1 base and J by 2 bases; unmatched bases: 5. The V gene's germline CDR1 is LGHDT and CDR2 YNNKEL (reference sequence). The CDR3 DNA reads as TGTGCCAGCAGCCAAGCCGGAAGGGGGCCTGGGGCCAACGTCCTGACTTTC. It yields the protein CASSQAGRGPGANVLTF.